The next 19 T cell receptor beta chains were all read from a single sample in a study of cytomegalovirus exposure and HLA in healthy donors (dated by TCRdb to the late 2010s). Library creation used the immunoSEQ multiplex PCR assay. The multiplex PCR relied on a mix of 60 forward primers for TCR Vbeta segments and 13 reverse primers for TCR Jbeta segments. TCRdb stores this immuneACCESS table with in-frame sequences only. Part of the clones is absent; in the studies checked, under half of the shortfall reflects unresolved V genes, and no reason is known for the rest. Present in this sample are fewer than 20,000 clones, 84% of which were seen just once. The top ten clonotypes cover over 20% of the sample. The source material was PBMCs. The receptor set was obtained from a human donor in good health.

The CDR3 spells CASSSPKDRGDTGELFF. The DNA for the CDR3 is TGTGCCAGCAGTTCTCCCAAGGACAGGGGTGACACCGGGGAGCTGTTTTTT. J is TRBJ2-2 and V is TRBV7-9, with 9 bases lining up with TRBD1. Looked up from germline, CDR1 is SEHNR and CDR2 is FQNEAQ (reference sequence). CDR3 length: 17 amino acids. Unmatched junction bases numbered 11, after V lost 6 bases and J lost 3 bases.

The chain links TRBV30 to TRBJ1-3; D call uncertain. The CDR3 loop spans 16 amino acids. V was pared by 6 bases and J by 2 bases, with 20 bases between. Germline loops: CDR1 GTSNPN, CDR2 SVGIG (reference sequence). The CDR3 region has the DNA TGTGCCTGTGCGGGCGGATTACCTCTAACTGGAAACACCATATATTTT. Protein sequence: CACAGGLPLTGNTIYF.

V is TRBV19 and J is TRBJ1-5; 8 bases map to TRBD1. The junction had 16 bases not matched to a gene; V was cut back by 6 bases and J by 9 bases. The CDR3 covers 16 residues. The germline V gene encodes CDR1 LNHDA and CDR2 SQIVND (reference sequence). The CDR3 nucleotides read TGTGCCAGTAGCCAAGTATGGGGGACAGGTGCTACGCCCCAGCATTTT. Translated: CASSQVWGTGATPQHF.

This chain uses TRBV4-1 with TRBJ2-3, with TRBD1 matching over 7 bases. The CDR3 length is 18 residues. Germline V CDR1 and CDR2: MGHRA, YSYEKL. With V trimmed by 1 base and J by 0 bases, 10 bases remained unmatched. The CDR3 bases are TGCGCCAGCAGCCAAGGGAGACAGGGTGCCGGGAGCACAGATACGCAGTATTTT. This codes for CASSQGRQGAGSTDTQYF.

The chain joins TRBV5-6 to TRBJ2-1; TRBD2 matches 12 bases. Per the germline V gene, CDR1 is SGHDT and CDR2 is YYEEEE. V lost 4 bases to trimming and J lost 0 bases; unmatched junction nucleotides: 8. The CDR3 spans 18 residues. CDR3 residues: CASSSRTSGESSYNEQFF. The CDR3 DNA reads as TGTGCCAGCAGCAGCCGGACTAGCGGGGAGAGCTCCTACAATGAGCAGTTCTTC. Drawing the rest from reference TRBV5-6 and TRBJ2-1, the complete variable domain is DAGVTQSPTHLIKTRGQQVTLRCSPKSGHDTVSWYQQALGQGPQFIFQYYEEEERQRGNFPDRFSGHQFPNYSSELNVNALLLGDSALYLCASSSRTSGESSYNEQFFGPGTRLTVL.

The V and J genes are TRBV27 and TRBJ2-1; 12 nucleotides line up with TRBD2. Germline V gene lookup returns CDR1 MNHEY and CDR2 SMNVEV (reference sequence). J was trimmed by 10 bases and V by 8 bases; bases with no gene match: 15. This CDR3 has 16 residues. The CDR3 region is CASASVLAGGGWEQFF. CDR3 sequence (DNA): TGTGCCAGCGCCTCCGTTCTAGCGGGAGGGGGTTGGGAGCAGTTCTTC.

V gene TRBV7-9 combines with J gene TRBJ2-7; D not certain. The V gene's germline CDR1 is SEHNR and CDR2 FQNEAQ (reference sequence). CDR3 size: 13 residues. V gave up 6 bases and J gave up 7 bases, with 16 bases separating them. The CDR3 region has the DNA TGTGCCAGCAGTAGAGCTGCTTGGGCTGAGCAGTACTTC. The encoded protein is CASSRAAWAEQYF.

A few counts support this clone. This rearrangement joins TRBV4-1 to TRBJ1-1; 7 nucleotides align to TRBD1. This CDR3 region has 15 residues. Germline V gene sequence: CDR1 MGHRA, CDR2 YSYEKL. The V gene end was trimmed by 1 base and the J gene end by 7 bases; junction bases not matched to a gene: 9. CDR3 region: CASSQGLRDRLEAFF. In nucleotides, the CDR3 is TGCGCCAGCAGCCAAGGATTAAGGGACAGACTTGAAGCTTTCTTT.

This clone has only one observation. The V call is TRBV19, the J call TRBJ2-7; TRBD2 agrees at 9 bases. CDR1 and CDR2 from the germline V gene are LNHDA and SQIVND (reference sequence). The CDR3 is 14 amino acids. J gave up 3 bases and V 1 base, and 1 base lay outside the gene matches. CDR3 sequence reads: CASSIGSGSYEQYF. The CDR3 DNA reads TGTGCCAGTAGTATAGGTAGCGGGAGCTACGAGCAGTACTTC.

The V and J genes are TRBV7-9 and TRBJ2-3; a weak D match, TRBD2 (6 bases). Germline CDR1 is SEHNR and CDR2 is FQNEAQ (reference sequence). CDR3 length equals 15 residues. The germline V and J ends were trimmed by 8 bases and 0 bases, with 15 bases remaining between them. In DNA, the CDR3 is TGTGCCAGCTCCCGGGGGACCCGTAGCACAGATACGCAGTATTTT. Its translation: CASSRGTRSTDTQYF.

The V gene is TRBV7-6, the J gene TRBJ2-1, with a possible D match to TRBD1 (5 bases). V lost 5 bases, J lost 7 bases, and 12 bases lay in between. CDR1 SGHVS and CDR2 FNYEAQ come from the germline V gene. This CDR3 spans 13 amino acids. The CDR3: CASSRVPGNEQFF. The CDR3 DNA reads as TGTGCCAGCAGCCGAGTCCCAGGGAATGAGCAGTTCTTC.

In nucleotides, the CDR3 is TGTGCCAGCAGCTTGGGGCAGGGTACTTACGAGCAGTACTTC. Translation gives CASSLGQGTYEQYF. The chain links TRBV7-2 to TRBJ2-7, with D perhaps matching TRBD1 (5 bases). The CDR3 length is 14 residues. The ends were cut back, 3 bases at V and 4 bases at J, with 13 bases in the middle. Germline loops: CDR1 SGHTA, CDR2 FQGNSA.

The chain employs TRBV19 and TRBJ1-2; unclear D gene. The CDR3 length is 11 residues. Germline lookup yields CDR1 LNHDA and CDR2 SQIVND (reference sequence). V lost 1 base to trimming and J lost 8 bases, with 5 bases between them. The CDR3 region is CASSIGRGYTF. The CDR3 DNA reads TGTGCCAGTAGTATAGGTCGGGGCTACACCTTC.

The CDR3 protein is CASSSQVAPRYGYTF. CDR3 nucleotides: TGTGCCAGCAGCTCGCAGGTGGCCCCTCGATATGGCTACACCTTC. The chain carries TRBV5-5 and TRBJ1-2, with D unresolved. This CDR3 spans 15 amino acids. Trimming took off 3 bases at V and 5 bases at J, with 17 bases between the two ends. Germline CDR1 and CDR2: SGHKS and YYEKEE (reference sequence).

The rearrangement joins TRBV30 to TRBJ1-1; maybe TRBD1 (5 bases). V lost 8 bases, J lost 1 base, and 14 bases lay in between. Germline-derived CDR1 and CDR2 are GTSNPN and SVGIG (reference sequence). The CDR3 has 13 residues. This CDR3 reads CARAGGWNTEAFF. In DNA, the CDR3 is TGTGCCCGAGCGGGGGGATGGAACACTGAAGCTTTCTTT.

This chain links TRBV7-2 with TRBJ2-3; 10 bases line up with TRBD2. The length of the CDR3 is 15 residues. The trim removed 1 base at V and 5 bases at J, leaving 3 bases unmatched. Germline loops: CDR1 SGHTA, CDR2 FQGNSA. The CDR3 spells CASSLDSGGRDTQYF. The DNA of the CDR3 is TGTGCCAGCAGCTTAGATAGCGGGGGGCGAGATACGCAGTATTTT.

The chain is built from TRBV6-5 and TRBJ2-1; 7 positions agree with TRBD2. This CDR3 has 15 amino acids. Germline CDR1 and CDR2: MNHEY and SVGAGI. The trim removed 4 bases at V and 7 bases at J, leaving 10 bases unmatched. CDR3 loop: CASSSPTGGKNEQFF. In DNA form, the CDR3 reads TGTGCCAGCAGTTCCCCAACGGGAGGAAAGAATGAGCAGTTCTTC.

V and J are TRBV27 and TRBJ2-2, with 7 nucleotides matching TRBD1. The CDR3 is made up of 15 amino acids. The trim removed 4 bases at V and 5 bases at J, leaving 7 bases unmatched. Germline lookup yields CDR1 MNHEY and CDR2 SMNVEV (reference sequence). The CDR3 here is CASSSGQVETGELFF. CDR3 DNA sequence: TGTGCCAGCAGTTCCGGACAGGTTGAAACCGGGGAGCTGTTTTTT.

The chain employs TRBV28 and TRBJ1-4; possible D gene TRBD1, 5 bases. The CDR3 is 15 amino acids. The V end lost 6 bases, the J end lost 8 bases, and 19 bases lay between the germline ends. Germline CDR1 and CDR2: MDHEN and SYDVKM. The CDR3 DNA is TGTGCCAGCAGCCAAAGACCGGGACTGTTGGAAAAACTGTTTTTT. Translation: CASSQRPGLLEKLFF. Full variable domain (remainder filled in from reference TRBV28 and TRBJ1-4): DVKVTQSSRYLVKRTGEKVFLECVQDMDHENMFWYRQDPGLGLRLIYFSYDVKMKEKGDIPEGYSVSREKKERFSLILESASTNQTSMYLCASSQRPGLLEKLFFGSGTQLSVL.